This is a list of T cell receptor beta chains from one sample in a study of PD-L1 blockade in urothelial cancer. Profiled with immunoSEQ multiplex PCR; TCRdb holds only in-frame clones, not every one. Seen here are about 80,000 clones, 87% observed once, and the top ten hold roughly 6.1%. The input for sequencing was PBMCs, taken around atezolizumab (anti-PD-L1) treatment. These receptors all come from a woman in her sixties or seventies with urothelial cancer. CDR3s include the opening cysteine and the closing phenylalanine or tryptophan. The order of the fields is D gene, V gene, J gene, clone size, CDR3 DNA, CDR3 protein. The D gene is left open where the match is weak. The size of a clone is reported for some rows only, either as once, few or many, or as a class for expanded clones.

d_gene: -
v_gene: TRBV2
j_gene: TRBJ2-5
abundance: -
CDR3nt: TGTGCCAGCAGTGACCCGGGGTCCCCGGAGACCCAGTACTTC
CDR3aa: CASSDPGSPETQYF

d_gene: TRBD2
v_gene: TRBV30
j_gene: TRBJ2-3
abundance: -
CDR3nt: TGTGCCTGGAGTGGGGACTACCTTAGCACAGATACGCAGTATTTT
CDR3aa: CAWSGDYLSTDTQYF

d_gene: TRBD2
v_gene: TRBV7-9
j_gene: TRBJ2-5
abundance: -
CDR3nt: TGTGCCAGCAGCCGCGGACTAGCGGGAGTGTCGGAGACCCAGTACTTC
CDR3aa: CASSRGLAGVSETQYF

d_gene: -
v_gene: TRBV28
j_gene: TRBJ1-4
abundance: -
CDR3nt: TGTGCCAGCTCATCAGGGGCGCTGGATGAAAAACTGTTTTTT
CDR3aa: CASSSGALDEKLFF

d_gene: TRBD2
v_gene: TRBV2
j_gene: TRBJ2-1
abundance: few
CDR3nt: TGTGCCAGAAAGACTAGCGGGAGTCGGGAGCAGTTCTTC
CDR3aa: CARKTSGSREQFF

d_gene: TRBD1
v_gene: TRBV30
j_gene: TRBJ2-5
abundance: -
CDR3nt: TGTGCCTGGAGATACACCTTGGGACAGCAAGAGACCCAGTACTTC
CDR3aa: CAWRYTLGQQETQYF

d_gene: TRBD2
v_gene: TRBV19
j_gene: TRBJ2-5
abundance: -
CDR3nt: TGTGCCAGTAGATTGGGCGGGAGGGAAGAGACCCAGTACTTC
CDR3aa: CASRLGGREETQYF

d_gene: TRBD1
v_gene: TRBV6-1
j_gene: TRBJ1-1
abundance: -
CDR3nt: TGTGCCAGCAGTGAAGAGGGACAGGGGTTACGAGCTTTCTTT
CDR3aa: CASSEEGQGLRAFF

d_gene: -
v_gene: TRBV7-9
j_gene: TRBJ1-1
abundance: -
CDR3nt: TGTGCCAGCAGGCATGAGAGAACTGAAGCTTTCTTT
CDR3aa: CASRHERTEAFF

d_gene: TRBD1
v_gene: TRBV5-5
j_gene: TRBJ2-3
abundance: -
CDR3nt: TGTGCCAGCAGCTTTCAACAGGGGGCGGGCACAGATACGCAGTATTTT
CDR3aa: CASSFQQGAGTDTQYF

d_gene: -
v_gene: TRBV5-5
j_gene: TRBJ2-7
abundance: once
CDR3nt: TGTGCCAGCAGCACCCGGGACATCTACTACGAGCAGTACTTC
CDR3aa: CASSTRDIYYEQYF

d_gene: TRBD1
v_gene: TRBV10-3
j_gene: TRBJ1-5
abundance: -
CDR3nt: TGTGCCATCAGGGTAGACAGGGCAGGCAGCCCCCAGCATTTT
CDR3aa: CAIRVDRAGSPQHF

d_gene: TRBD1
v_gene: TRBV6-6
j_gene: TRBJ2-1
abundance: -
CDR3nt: TGTGCCAGCAGTTACACACCCGGGACAGGGTTCAATGAGCAGTTCTTC
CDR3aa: CASSYTPGTGFNEQFF

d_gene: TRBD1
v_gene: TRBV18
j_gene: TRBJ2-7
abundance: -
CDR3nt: TGTGCCAGCTCACCAACCGGACAGGGGATCTACGAGCAGTACTTC
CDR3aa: CASSPTGQGIYEQYF

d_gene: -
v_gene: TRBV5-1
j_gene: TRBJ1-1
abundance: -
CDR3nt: TGCGCCAGCAGCTTGGGACCCCTAGGTGGGAACACTGAAGCTTTCTTT
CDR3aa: CASSLGPLGGNTEAFF

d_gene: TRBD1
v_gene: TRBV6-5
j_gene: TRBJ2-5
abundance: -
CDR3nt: TGTGCCAGCAGAAAAGGACAGGGTAGGGAGACCCAGTACTTC
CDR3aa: CASRKGQGRETQYF

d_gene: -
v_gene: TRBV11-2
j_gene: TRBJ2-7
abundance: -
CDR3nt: TGTGCCAGCAGCTTAGGACAGATCTCCTACGAGCAGTACTTC
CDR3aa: CASSLGQISYEQYF

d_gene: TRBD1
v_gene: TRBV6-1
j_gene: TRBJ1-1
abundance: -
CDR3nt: TGTGCCAGCAGCAGCACGACAGGGGGCACTGAAGCTTTCTTT
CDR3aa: CASSSTTGGTEAFF

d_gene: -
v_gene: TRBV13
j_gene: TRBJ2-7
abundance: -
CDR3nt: TGTGCCAGCAGCCTAGACGATAAGGGAGCCTACGAGCAGTACTTC
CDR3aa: CASSLDDKGAYEQYF

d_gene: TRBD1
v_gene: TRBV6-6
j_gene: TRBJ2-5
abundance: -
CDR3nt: TGTGCCAGCAGAAGACAGGGGGTTAGGGAGACCCAGTACTTC
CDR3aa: CASRRQGVRETQYF

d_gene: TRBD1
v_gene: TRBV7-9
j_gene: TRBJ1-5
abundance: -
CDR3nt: TGTGCCAGCAGTTACTCAGGGGGAGATCAGCCCCAGCATTTT
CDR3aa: CASSYSGGDQPQHF

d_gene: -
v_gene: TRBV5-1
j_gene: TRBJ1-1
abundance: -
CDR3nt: TGCGCCAGCAGTTTAAACATGAACACTGAAGCTTTCTTT
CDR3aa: CASSLNMNTEAFF

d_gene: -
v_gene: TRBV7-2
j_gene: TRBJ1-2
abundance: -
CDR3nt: TGTGCCAGCAGCTTGGGGGGGGACTCCAACTATGGCTACACCTTC
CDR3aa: CASSLGGDSNYGYTF

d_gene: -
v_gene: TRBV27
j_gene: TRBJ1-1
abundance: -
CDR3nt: TGTGCCAGCAGACCGATTGGACAGATGAACACTGAAGCTTTCTTT
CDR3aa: CASRPIGQMNTEAFF

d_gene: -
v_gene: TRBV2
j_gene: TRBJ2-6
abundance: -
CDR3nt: TGTGCCAGCAGTGGGCGGGCTGGCGCCAACGTCCTGACTTTC
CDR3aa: CASSGRAGANVLTF

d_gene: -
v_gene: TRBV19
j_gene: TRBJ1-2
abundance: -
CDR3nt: TGTGCCAGTAGTCCCCCCGGACAGATCCATGGCTACACCTTC
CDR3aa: CASSPPGQIHGYTF

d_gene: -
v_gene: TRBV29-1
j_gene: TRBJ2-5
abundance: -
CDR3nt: TGCAGCGTCGGACGGACTATACAAGAGACCCAGTACTTC
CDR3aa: CSVGRTIQETQYF

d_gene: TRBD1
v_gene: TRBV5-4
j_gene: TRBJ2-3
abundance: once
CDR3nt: TGTGCCAGCAGCTCGGACAGGGCTGGTACGCAGTATTTT
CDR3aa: CASSSDRAGTQYF

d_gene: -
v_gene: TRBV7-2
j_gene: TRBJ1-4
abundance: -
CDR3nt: TGTGCCAGCAGCCCGTGGGGGCCAGATAGAAAACTGTTTTTT
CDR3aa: CASSPWGPDRKLFF